This passage covers 26 T cell receptor beta chains from one sample sequenced in a study of response to subunit inactivated influenza vaccine. From the RT-PCR reads, TCRdb called clonotypes with MiXCR, one entry per CDR3 protein. In the table there are 530,000 or so distinct CDR3 sequences, 11% to 15% of which are singletons. The input for sequencing was PBMCs from blood, taken about 12 days after vaccination. The receptors here all came from a man aged 45-65 years who received an inactivated influenza vaccine.

There are a few counts of this clonotype. This sequence joins TRBV12-3 or TRBV12-4 and TRBJ1-4; D might be TRBD1 (5 bases). The CDR3 extends over 13 amino acids. Trimming took 5 bases from V and 8 from J, leaving 12 bases between them. The CDR3 bases are TGTGCCAGCAGTAGCCGCTGGGGGGAAAAACTGTTTTTT. Encoded protein: CASSSRWGEKLFF.

The chain couples TRBV28 to TRBJ1-2; D is unresolved. Trimming removed 6 bases at V and 5 bases at J, with 7 bases between. The CDR3 spans 11 residues. Germline V gene data show CDR1 as MDHEN and CDR2 as SYDVKM. The CDR3 here is CASRDIYGYTF. CDR3 nucleotide sequence: TGTGCCAGCAGAGATATTTATGGCTACACCTTC.

This clonotype turned up a few times. The chain combines TRBV29-1 with TRBJ2-3; D gene uncertain. The CDR3 contains 13 residues. Trimming left V 6 bases short and J 2 bases short, with 12 bases between. The germline CDR1 and CDR2 sequences are SQVTM and ANQGSEA. The CDR3 region is CSVDLFLTDTQYF. The CDR3 coding sequence is TGCAGCGTAGACTTATTCCTCACAGATACGCAGTATTTT.

Ten or more counts support this clonotype. The gene calls are TRBV20-1 and TRBJ2-2; D could derive from TRBD1 or TRBD2 (6 bases each). The V gene lost 6 bases and the J gene lost 6 bases, with 23 bases spanning the gap. CDR3 length equals 16 residues. Germline assignment: CDR1 DFQATT and CDR2 SNEGSKA (reference sequence). This CDR3 reads CSAAGGRRGFPGELFF. In DNA, the CDR3 is TGCAGTGCGGCTGGGGGGCGCAGGGGATTTCCCGGGGAGCTGTTTTTT.

This clonotype was seen more than once but under ten times. The chain has TRBV3-1 and TRBJ1-2, with 8 bases aligning to TRBD1. The length of the CDR3 is 14 residues. The germline CDR1 and CDR2 sequences are LGHDT and YNNKEL (reference sequence). V trimming: 4 bases; J trimming: 6 bases; junction bases outside the gene matches: 7. CDR3 sequence: CASSRTGQGDGYTF. The CDR3 DNA reads as TGTGCCAGCAGCCGTACAGGACAGGGAGATGGCTACACCTTC.

The chain combines TRBV3-1 with TRBJ2-5, with 7 bases identical to TRBD2. Germline V CDR1 and CDR2: LGHDT, YNNKEL (reference sequence). The CDR3 has 15 amino acids. Trimming at V came to 1 base and at J to 9 bases, leaving 11 bases not matched to a gene. For the CDR3, the DNA is TGTGCCAGCAGCCAAGGCACTAGCGTACTTGTCCCCCAGTACTTC. The encoded protein is CASSQGTSVLVPQYF.

The V and J genes are TRBV20-1 and TRBJ2-5; D remains unclear. Trimming removed 0 bases at V and 0 bases at J, with 8 bases between. CDR1 is DFQATT and CDR2 is SNEGSKA in the germline V gene (reference sequence). This CDR3 is built from 14 residues. The CDR3 region is CSARDYLYQETQYF. CDR3 sequence (DNA): TGCAGTGCTAGAGACTATCTATACCAAGAGACCCAGTACTTC.

The chain couples TRBV7-9 to TRBJ2-7; tentative D call: TRBD2 (5 bases). Germline values: CDR1 SEHNR, CDR2 FQNEAQ (reference sequence). Trimming removed 5 bases at V and 6 bases at J, with 20 bases between. The CDR3 has 15 amino acids. Here the CDR3 reads CASSSTDSPKGEQYF. Here the CDR3 DNA reads TGTGCCAGCAGCAGTACGGACTCCCCAAAGGGCGAGCAGTACTTC.

This clonotype was observed at least ten times. The chain couples TRBV7-2 to TRBJ2-5; tentatively, D is TRBD1 or TRBD2 (6 bases each). The CDR3 is 13 residues long. In germline, CDR1 is SGHTA, CDR2 FQGNSA. Between the trimmed V and J ends, which lost 4 bases and 5 bases, there was a span of 11 bases. The DNA of the CDR3 is TGTGCCAGCAGCTCCGGGGGCAGGGAGACCCAGTACTTC. It translates to CASSSGGRETQYF.

This clonotype was recorded at least ten times. The chain links TRBV24-1 to TRBJ2-5, with D unclear. The CDR3 is 13 amino acids. Per germline, CDR1 KGHDR and CDR2 SFDVKD. V gave up 9 bases and J gave up 7 bases, with 17 bases separating them. The CDR3 sequence is CATGDGTAVTQYF. The CDR3 bases are TGTGCCACCGGAGACGGTACAGCAGTGACCCAGTACTTC.

This clonotype was counted only a few times. The V call is TRBV6-2 or TRBV6-3, the J call TRBJ2-4; D is possibly TRBD2 (6 bases). With 6 bases removed from V and 8 bases from J, the gap between germline ends came to 14 bases. Germline V CDR1 and CDR2: MNHEY, SVGEGT. The length of the CDR3 is 13 residues. This CDR3 reads CASSHGGRDIQYF. DNA for the CDR3: TGTGCCAGCAGCCACGGGGGTCGCGACATTCAGTACTTC.

The sample holds a few counts of this clonotype. The chain carries TRBV20-1 and TRBJ2-5; 16 positions match TRBD2. Trimming cost V 6 bases and J 2 bases; bases outside gene matches: 9. Per the germline V gene, CDR1 is DFQATT and CDR2 is SNEGSKA (reference sequence). The CDR3 length is 17 residues. The CDR3 is CSATGTSGRGGQETQYF. CDR3 nucleotides: TGCAGTGCCACAGGGACTAGCGGGAGGGGAGGACAAGAGACCCAGTACTTC.

The sample holds a few counts of this clonotype. The chain couples TRBV7-2 to TRBJ1-5; 7 nucleotides line up with TRBD1. V lost 1 base, J lost 7 bases, and 7 bases stayed unmatched. This CDR3 has 15 amino acids. The V gene's germline CDR1 is SGHTA and CDR2 FQGNSA. CDR3 in amino acids: CASSLGQGRGQPQHF. The CDR3 bases are TGTGCCAGCAGCTTAGGACAGGGAAGGGGCCAGCCCCAGCATTTT.

The V gene is TRBV7-2, the J gene TRBJ2-1, with 10 nucleotides matching TRBD2. V shed 3 bases and J 2 bases; nucleotides not matched to a gene: 4. The CDR3 runs 16 residues. Per the germline V gene, CDR1 is SGHTA and CDR2 is FQGNSA. CDR3 region: CASSFQSGRAYNEQFF. CDR3 sequence (DNA): TGTGCCAGCAGCTTCCAAAGCGGGAGGGCCTACAATGAGCAGTTCTTC.

This clonotype was observed a few times. V and J are TRBV6-5 and TRBJ2-1; 7 nucleotides agree with TRBD2. J was trimmed by 10 bases and V by 10 bases; bases with no gene match: 10. Germline V gene data show CDR1 as MNHEY and CDR2 as SVGAGI. This CDR3 spans 12 amino acids. The CDR3 DNA sequence: TGTGCCACCCGGGGGGATATAGCGGAGCAGTTCTTC. Encoded protein: CATRGDIAEQFF.

This rearrangement joins TRBV6-6 to TRBJ2-3; D ambiguous. Germline assignment: CDR1 MNHNY and CDR2 SVGAGI (reference sequence). V shed 5 bases and J shed 6 bases, with 9 bases lying between them. This CDR3 contains 12 residues. CDR3 sequence: CASSTERDTQYF. In nucleotides, the CDR3 is TGTGCCAGCAGTACTGAAAGGGATACGCAGTATTTT.

This chain uses TRBV5-1 with TRBJ2-7; D perhaps matches TRBD2 (5 bases). V was pared by 0 bases and J by 3 bases, with 10 bases between. CDR3 size: 14 residues. Germline CDR1 reads SGHRS; CDR2 reads YFSETQ. The chain's CDR3 is CASSLVPGGYEQYF. CDR3 in DNA: TGCGCCAGCAGCTTGGTACCCGGAGGCTACGAGCAGTACTTC.

In this sample, this clonotype turned up many times. The chain combines TRBV4-2 with TRBJ2-3, with no clear D. In germline, CDR1 is LGHNA, CDR2 YNFKEQ. The CDR3 runs 13 residues. Trimming shortened V by 0 bases and J by 3 bases, and 4 bases separated the two germline ends. The CDR3 here is CASSQDPTDTQYF. In nucleotides, the CDR3 is TGTGCCAGCAGCCAAGACCCGACAGATACGCAGTATTTT.

This clonotype has just a few counts. This chain connects TRBV6-5 to TRBJ2-3; a weak D match, TRBD2 (5 bases). Germline loops: CDR1 MNHEY, CDR2 SVGAGI. CDR3 size: 14 residues. V lost 2 bases and J lost 2, with 8 bases in between. CDR3 in DNA: TGTGCCAGCAGTTACGTGGACTCCACAGATACGCAGTATTTT. Protein: CASSYVDSTDTQYF.

The chain couples TRBV28 to TRBJ2-1; D is possibly TRBD2 (5 bases). This CDR3 comprises 11 residues. Germline assignment: CDR1 MDHEN and CDR2 SYDVKM. Deletions cut 7 bases from V and 8 bases from J, with 9 bases between. CDR3 residues: CASIAIDEQFF. The CDR3 coding sequence is TGTGCCAGCATAGCGATTGATGAGCAGTTCTTC.

This chain uses TRBV5-1 with TRBJ2-1; a weak D match, TRBD1 (6 bases). Germline loops: CDR1 SGHRS, CDR2 YFSETQ. V lost 3 bases to trimming and J lost 0 bases, with 7 bases between them. The CDR3 loop spans 14 amino acids. The CDR3: CASSWTVSYNEQFF. The CDR3 coding sequence is TGCGCCAGCAGCTGGACAGTCTCCTACAATGAGCAGTTCTTC.

The V gene is TRBV12-3 or TRBV12-4, the J gene TRBJ2-1; weak D call: TRBD1 (6 bases). The CDR3 runs 14 residues. V shed 2 bases and J shed 6 bases, with 11 bases lying between them. CDR3 sequence (DNA): TGTGCCAGCAGTTTAAGTTCAGGGGCCAATGAGCAGTTCTTC. It yields the protein CASSLSSGANEQFF.

Here the CDR3 DNA reads TGTGCCAGCAGGGGGGGTGGGACTCCCTACGATACGCAGTATTTT. Translating gives CASRGGGTPYDTQYF. The rearrangement joins TRBV2 to TRBJ2-3; D may be TRBD2 (6 bases). Germline V lookup: CDR1 SNHLY, CDR2 FYNNEI. CDR3 length: 15 residues. V gave up 6 bases and J gave up 6 bases, with 19 bases separating them.

This clonotype was seen a few times. The CDR3 DNA reads as TGTGCCAGCAGCCCGTCAGGAGCAACCTCGACCCAGTACTTC. Translated: CASSPSGATSTQYF. The chain carries TRBV7-3 and TRBJ2-5, with D hard to call. V dropped 5 bases and J dropped 7 bases, with 17 bases sitting between them. Germline V gene sequence: CDR1 SGHTA, CDR2 FQGTGA. This CDR3 region has 14 residues.

This sequence joins TRBV6-1 and TRBJ2-5; TRBD1 matches at 7 bases. J was trimmed by 5 bases and V by 5 bases; bases with no gene match: 8. Germline-derived CDR1 and CDR2 are MNHNS and SASEGT. There are 14 residues in the CDR3. CDR3 protein: CASSPQGLGETQYF. The CDR3 DNA reads TGTGCCAGCAGTCCACAGGGGCTGGGGGAGACCCAGTACTTC.

The chain couples TRBV7-8 to TRBJ2-7, with a tentative D call TRBD2 (5 bases). Germline CDR1 and CDR2: SGHVS and FQNEAQ. Trimming took 2 bases from V and 0 from J, leaving 14 bases between them. The CDR3 contains 16 residues. CDR3 in amino acids: CASSLSPGLSSYEQYF. CDR3 bases: TGTGCCAGCAGCTTAAGTCCTGGACTGAGCTCCTACGAGCAGTACTTC.